This paragraph reports one TCR beta chain. Its antigen is as yet unknown. J gave up 1 base and V 7 bases, and 1 base lay outside the gene matches. This CDR3 contains 13 residues. Germline V gives CDR1 SNHLY, CDR2 FYNNEI. This record comes from a study of CD4 T cells in relation to SARS-CoV-2 and coronaviruses. Overall study: PBMCs were cultured with antigen for about eleven days before TCR beta sequencing. Shared crossreactive spike epitopes were mapped to their HLA restriction.

Profiled with immunoSEQ multiplex PCR; TCRdb holds only in-frame clones, not every one. The table records 20,000 or so clones, 76% of them present only once. Study-wide results and limits: SARS-CoV-2-driven expansion was significantly weaker in crossreactive than monoreactive clones.

The unexposed donors gave CD4+ T cells in about 2011-2019, prior to COVID-19. Isolation of CD4+ T cells took place after about eleven days in culture. Testing used SARS-CoV-2 S/N and four cold-coronavirus spikes on unexposed-donor CD4+ T cells, cells permitting. The chain carries TRBV2 and TRBJ2-1; 7 bases fit TRBD1. The sequence was obtained from a human donor in good health. Sequencing input: CD4+ T cells from PBMCs, cultured in vitro. This CDR3 reads CASIRGSYNEQFF. CDR3 in DNA: TGTGCCAGCATCAGGGGGTCCTACAATGAGCAGTTCTTC.